The 14 T cell receptor beta chains presented below share a single source sample, sequenced in a study of shared clonotypes between healthy human individuals. The assay was immunoSEQ multiplex PCR, and TCRdb's table has in-frame clones only and misses some. In the table there are just under 350,000 clones, around 79% of which are singletons. Specimen: memory CD4+ T cells sorted from blood. Subset in this sample: CD45RA-negative fraction. Receptors originate from a man aged 25 to 40 in good health.

The chain carries TRBV11-2 and TRBJ2-7; TRBD2 agrees at 13 bases. The CDR3 contains 17 residues. Germline CDR1 is SGHAT and CDR2 is FQNNGV. Trimming cost V 2 bases and J 4 bases; bases outside gene matches: 8. The CDR3 sequence is CASSLISTSGRAYEQYF. The CDR3 DNA is TGTGCCAGCAGCTTAATCAGCACTAGCGGGAGGGCGTACGAGCAGTACTTC.

This clone appeared a single time. The DNA is left out, because the CDR3 cannot be placed on it with certainty; the CDR3 is given as TCRdb lists it. This CDR3 reads CASILDSGAKNIQYF. This sequence joins TRBV2 and TRBJ2-4; TRBD2 is taken as the D call from the table, unchecked against the DNA. CDR1 is SNHLY and CDR2 is FYNNEI in the germline V gene. From its first to its last residue, the CDR3 has 15 amino acids.

In DNA form, the CDR3 reads TGCGCCAGCAGCCAAGAACGGACTAACTATGGCTACACCTTC. Translating it yields CASSQERTNYGYTF. This chain connects TRBV4-1 to TRBJ1-2; unclear D gene. Germline V gene data show CDR1 as MGHRA and CDR2 as YSYEKL. This CDR3 has 14 amino acids. Trimming took 0 bases from V and 0 from J, leaving 5 bases between them.

The chain links TRBV10-2 to TRBJ2-2; possibly TRBD1 for D (5 bases). The CDR3 contains 14 residues. The germline V gene has CDR1 WSHSY and CDR2 SAAADI. V gave up 5 bases and J gave up 4 bases, with 11 bases separating them. In nucleotides, the CDR3 is TGCGCCAGCAGTTGGGCAGGGCGCACCGGGGAGCTGTTTTTT. It yields the protein CASSWAGRTGELFF.

The V gene is TRBV5-5, the J gene TRBJ2-5; no firm D call. Trimming pared 1 base from V and 1 base from J, leaving 14 bases between. Germline V CDR1 and CDR2: SGHKS, YYEKEE (reference sequence). The CDR3 has 16 residues. Written as DNA, the CDR3 is TGTGCCAGCAGCTTGTATGCGCGGACCTCCCAAGAGACCCAGTACTTC. Its protein is CASSLYARTSQETQYF.

The chain uses TRBV5-6 and TRBJ2-7, with D possibly matching TRBD2 (6 bases). The germline V gene has CDR1 SGHDT and CDR2 YYEEEE. V lost 3 bases and J lost 2, with 18 bases in between. The CDR3 covers 16 residues. The CDR3 loop reads CASSWGDGFGAYEQYF. The CDR3 DNA reads TGTGCCAGCAGCTGGGGGGATGGTTTTGGGGCCTACGAGCAGTACTTC.

The V and J genes are TRBV6-4 and TRBJ2-3; D not certain. The CDR3 length is 14 residues. Germline V gene data show CDR1 as MRHNA and CDR2 as SNTAGT. The V end lost 2 bases, the J end lost 7 bases, and 13 bases lay between the germline ends. The CDR3 here is CASSDRSEGHTQYF. Written as DNA, the CDR3 is TGTGCCAGCAGTGACAGGTCAGAAGGGCATACGCAGTATTTT.

The chain is built from TRBV4-2 and TRBJ1-5; D is undetermined. The CDR3 length is 15 residues. Trimming stripped 6 bases from V and 2 bases from J, with 14 bases between. Germline assignment: CDR1 LGHNA and CDR2 YNFKEQ. The CDR3: CASRQMMEGNQPQHF. CDR3 DNA sequence: TGTGCCAGCAGGCAGATGATGGAGGGCAATCAGCCCCAGCATTTT.

This clone turned up a few times. This chain's CDR3 is CASSEPGGDEQYF. The CDR3 nucleotides read TGCGCCAGCAGCGAGCCAGGAGGGGACGAGCAGTACTTC. The J gene is TRBJ2-7, the V gene TRBV5-1; D perhaps matches TRBD2 (6 bases). V lost 4 bases and J 5 bases, leaving 13 bases between the germline ends. Germline V CDR1 and CDR2: SGHRS, YFSETQ. The CDR3 runs to 13 residues.

The chain recombines TRBV29-1 with TRBJ2-1; 10 bases line up with TRBD2. This CDR3 contains 13 residues. Germline CDR1 is SQVTM and CDR2 is ANQGSEA. Trimming took 5 bases from V and 4 from J; bases not matched to a gene: 2. The CDR3 region is CSVRTSGYNEQFF. The CDR3 DNA is TGCAGCGTTAGGACTAGCGGATACAATGAGCAGTTCTTC.

This chain uses TRBV2 with TRBJ2-7, with D uncertain. Germline CDR1 is SNHLY and CDR2 is FYNNEI. The CDR3 length is 12 residues. Trimming pared 7 bases from V and 2 bases from J, leaving 9 bases between. The CDR3 DNA reads as TGTGCCAGCAAAGAACGACCCTACGAGCAGTACTTC. As protein: CASKERPYEQYF. Complete variable domain (other parts from reference TRBV2 and TRBJ2-7): EPEVTQTPSHQVTQMGQEVILRCVPISNHLYFYWYRQILGQKVEFLVSFYNNEISEKSEIFDDQFSVERPDGSNFTLKIRSTKLEDSAMYFCASKERPYEQYFGPGTRLTVT.

In its sample, this clone was seen a few times. The CDR3 here is CASSVGLAGEIYNEQFF. The CDR3 region has the DNA TGTGCCAGCAGCGTGGGACTAGCGGGAGAGATCTACAATGAGCAGTTCTTC. V gene TRBV9 combines with J gene TRBJ2-1; 14 nucleotides match TRBD2. There are 17 residues in the CDR3. Trimming took 2 bases from V and 3 from J; bases not matched to a gene: 4. Germline V gene sequence: CDR1 SGDLS, CDR2 YYNGEE.

The J gene is TRBJ2-1, the V gene TRBV18; D unresolved. Germline lookup yields CDR1 KGHSH and CDR2 LQKENI. Trimming left V 3 bases short and J 5 bases short, with 17 bases between. This CDR3 spans 16 amino acids. The CDR3 DNA reads as TGTGCCAGCTCACCCGGGCAGGCTCTTATCGACAATGAGCAGTTCTTC. It codes for CASSPGQALIDNEQFF.

The chain carries TRBV19 and TRBJ2-1; D not resolved. From germline, CDR1 is LNHDA and CDR2 SQIVND (reference sequence). The V end was cut by 4 bases, the J end by 6 bases, with 13 bases between. The length of the CDR3 is 14 residues. DNA of the CDR3: TGTGCCAGTAGTAGCCTTTCTAGATCCAATGAGCAGTTCTTC. It translates to CASSSLSRSNEQFF.